The T cell receptor (beta chain) described here comes from a study of cytomegalovirus exposure and HLA in healthy donors (dated by TCRdb to the late 2010s). For context, the study as a whole: In an earlier analysis of some 550 of the donors, around 290 Gb of sequence data and 100 million or so unique TCR beta sequences from 150 million to 200 million T cells were reported. Typing coverage differed by locus: A, B, C, DRB1 and DQB1 were typed in about 629-640 donors, DQA1 in approximately 520, DPA1 in 606, and DPB1 in 400 to 490. Genome-wide SNP genotypes for about 60% of the roughly 700 donors were used in a later genetic analysis, which treated that subset as a discovery cohort. Class I and class II HLA loci were covered by the typing at four-digit resolution. Rather than drawing on any new phenotypic data, the later analysis identified candidate immune exposures from TCR beta sequences and the way those sequences occurred across donors. An early release that covered fewer than 800 HLA-typed donors contained about 290 gigabases of sequencing data and 70 million to 100 million unique TCR sequences. The study aimed to test whether cataloging public T cell receptors could reveal signatures of past pathogen exposure. Along with the roughly 700-subject first cohort, a separate validation cohort of over 90 different subjects was used. An earlier analysis of around 540 of the donors applied high-throughput TCR beta sequencing to assess whether each TCR beta V gene segment acted as functional or pseudogenic. The T cell repertoires of several hundred subjects were profiled by immunosequencing and related to cytomegalovirus serostatus. Donor age, sex, ethnicity and CMV serostatus were collected together with the repertoire data. Roughly five DR-DQ haplotypes were handled as single units for association and clustering because linkage in the cohort was strong. To predict cytomegalovirus infection status, the study brought together high-throughput TCR immunosequencing, statistical association of individual TCRs with disease status, and machine learning. On average, about 240,000 unique TCR beta nucleotide sequences were sequenced per donor among a few hundred genotyped donors of the cohort, with roughly 18% of those sequences being non-productive. Every discovery cohort repertoire had been produced on one sequencing platform. To study patterns of TCR occurrence, a later analysis re-analyzed previously published TCR beta repertoires from more than 550 donors and added high-resolution HLA genotyping. Of the roughly 400 genotyped donors, around 81% fell in the genetic ancestry cluster associated with self-reported Caucasian donors. Study-wide findings and limitations: According to a later analysis, TCR association rates differed among HLA loci, with DRB1 alleles showing the most associated TCRs and HLA-C alleles showing the fewest. For the cohort, immune exposure information was limited to CMV serostatus. Broadly in line with IMGT annotations, most TCR beta V segments showed up in productive rearrangements about 87% or about 30% of the time in an earlier analysis of 587 of the donors. The 87-base-pair reads could not distinguish some IMGT-functional V segments, including TRBV6-2 and TRBV6-3, so those segments were excluded. The authors suggested that the approach could potentially be extended to other disease states and immunological phenotypes. Linkage disequilibrium might explain the correlated functional status among segregating V segments, but an unknown experimental factor could not be excluded. Most CMV-associated TCR beta chains appeared to be HLA-restricted in a later analysis, and the HLA associations seemed to be driven largely by CMV exposure. In a later genetic analysis, fewer N-insertions in productive TCRs were reported among donors in an Asian-associated ancestry cluster than the roughly 700-donor mean. In a later analysis, 16,951 TCR beta sequences were associated with specific HLA alleles at a false discovery rate of 0.05. V-gene and J-gene trimming of TCR beta chains was associated with a missense DCLRE1C variant in a later genetic analysis, and the association was replicated in an independent cohort. A later analysis reported that several top co-occurrence clusters appeared linked to parvovirus B19, influenza, CMV and Epstein-Barr virus. A further reported finding was that TCR beta sequences accurately predicted the HLA-A and HLA-B alleles for most subjects in the first cohort. The earlier analysis of some 560 of the donors excluded roughly 17 rarely observed V segments, including chromosome 9 orphons, because counts were too low. Presence/absence analyses assumed roughly uniform sequencing depth across donors, an assumption that may not hold. A later analysis found that HLA-associated TCR beta chains were more clonally expanded and had lower generation probabilities than equally common non-associated chains. While some public TCRs were present in many individuals, most TCR sequences turned up only very rarely across donors. Cytomegalovirus status was reported to be diagnosed by the classifier with high specificity and sensitivity in both the original and validation cohorts. The cohort was sequenced for TCR beta chains only, and without alpha or paired-chain data the features that could be detected were limited. Three of the identified cytomegalovirus-associated TCR beta chains were confirmed in vitro to be specific for cytomegalovirus antigens. The sequencing pipeline was judged likely to have produced a cluster of highly shared sequence variants as a technical artifact. Strong co-occurrence of HLA alleles, especially DR and DQ, made assigning TCR associations to individual alleles difficult. The study listed over 150 TCR beta chains as associated with cytomegalovirus. Because some donors lacked HLA typing at each locus, the association tests relied only on the typed subset.

Libraries were made using the immunoSEQ multiplex PCR assay. A mixture of 60 forward primers for TCR Vbeta segments and 13 reverse primers for TCR Jbeta segments was used in the multiplex PCR. The CDR3 region of rearranged TCR beta genes was amplified from genomic DNA by a multiplex PCR assay. The amplified TCR beta libraries were sequenced on the Illumina HiSeq System as 87-base-pair reads. On the authors' methods: A later analysis counted approximately 76 million unique TCR beta chains across the 650 to 800 repertoires, and 10 million to 12 million of these chains were shared by at least two donors. Raw reads were error-corrected and collapsed into unique sequences by a nearest-neighbor algorithm in which closely related sequences were merged to remove PCR and sequencing errors. To assign V, D and J gene segments, CDR3 sequences were aligned to IMGT reference sequences. For a sequence to be retained, at least a six-nucleotide match to both a V gene segment and a J gene segment was required. A rearrangement counted as productive if the CDR3 had no stop codons and remained in frame with V and J, and every other rearrangement counted as non-productive. CDR3 was defined according to IMGT convention as the region running from the second conserved V-encoded cysteine to the conserved J-encoded phenylalanine. In an earlier analysis of approximately 590 of the donors, sequences lacking an unambiguous match to a single V gene segment were excluded. An earlier analysis of about 590 of the donors classified V segments as functional when productive rearrangements were above 56.7% and as segregating when the standard deviation between donors was above 5%. A statistical classification framework was developed to diagnose cytomegalovirus status using the catalog of TCR beta chain sequences. A later analysis assigned V and J genes by comparing TCR nucleotide sequences with IMGT/GENE-DB human TR gene sequences. A later analysis assigned CDR3 sequences and most-parsimonious VDJ recombination scenarios with the TCRdist pipeline. In a later analysis, each TCR beta chain was defined by its CDR3 amino acid sequence together with its V-gene family, and reads without a unique V-gene family were excluded. To address suspected cross-contamination and a sequencing artifact, a later analysis removed around 600 highly shared, low-generation-probability nucleotide sequences. In a later analysis, a clonal expansion index for each public chain was calculated from normalized within-repertoire ranks of inferred template counts. In a later analysis, generation probabilities were computed using a VDJ recombination model fitted to out-of-frame rearrangements, and the results were checked against IGoR. In a later analysis, TCR-TCR, TCR-HLA and TCR-CMV co-occurrence was scored with hypergeometric tests, and a repertoire-size bias correction was applied to TCR pairs. To estimate false discovery rates, a later analysis permuted the HLA or CMV assignments 20 times. A later analysis grouped co-occurring TCRs with DBSCAN, adding TCRdist sequence similarity when clustering within HLA-allele-positive subsets. For co-occurrence clustering, repertoires with fewer than 30,000 or more than 120,000 public chains were excluded, along with five repertoires with anomalous nucleotide sharing. This immuneACCESS table, as held by TCRdb, lists in-frame sequences with V and J called but not all clones. Of the missing ones, under half trace to an unresolved V gene in checked studies; the others have no known cause. The DNA was the basis for D and trimming; V, J and clone size are from that table. In this sample's table one finds approximately 37,000 clones. The ten largest clones add up to approximately 6% of the sample.

From a lookup of the germline V gene (reference sequence), CDR1 and CDR2 are MNHNY and SVGAGI. The CDR3 measures 14 amino acids from cysteine to phenylalanine. This entry keeps only the CDR3 DNA: 42 bases, framed from base 1. V is cut by 2 bases and J by 0 bases, and the space between the germline ends is 8 bases. Notes on this clone: Its specific antigen is unknown.

The cohort was made up of around 720 healthy bone marrow donors. Cohort members were all nominally healthy when sampled, although unrecorded immune exposures were likely present. CMV serostatus was recorded as positive for around 300 and negative for about 55% of the roughly 670 cohort members, whereas no CMV serostatus was recorded for the donor in question. Each donor provided a peripheral blood sample, and peripheral blood mononuclear cells were used for TCR beta sequencing. The Qiagen DNeasy Blood Extraction Kit was used to extract genomic DNA from the blood cell samples. The receptor was isolated from a human donor in good health. The chain couples TRBV6-6 to TRBJ2-7; no D segment can be confidently identified. Sequencing was done on a sample of PBMCs. At the DNA level, the sequence is TGTGCCAGCAGTTACGGGCAGGACTCCTACGAGCAGTACTTC. It is translated as CASSYGQDSYEQYF.